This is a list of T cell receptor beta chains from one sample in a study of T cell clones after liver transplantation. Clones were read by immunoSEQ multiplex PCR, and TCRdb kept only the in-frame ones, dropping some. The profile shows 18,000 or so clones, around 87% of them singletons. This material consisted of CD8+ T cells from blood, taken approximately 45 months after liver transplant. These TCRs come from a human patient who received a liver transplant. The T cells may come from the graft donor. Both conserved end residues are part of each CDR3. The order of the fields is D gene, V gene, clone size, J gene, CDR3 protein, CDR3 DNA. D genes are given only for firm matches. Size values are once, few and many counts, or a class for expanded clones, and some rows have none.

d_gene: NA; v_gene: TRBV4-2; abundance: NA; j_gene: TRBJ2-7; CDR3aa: CASSRGQTGSEQYF; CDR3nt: TGTGCCAGCAGCCGGGGCCAGACGGGGAGCGAGCAGTACTTC
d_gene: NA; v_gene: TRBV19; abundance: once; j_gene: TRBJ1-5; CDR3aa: CASSTSGVQPQHF; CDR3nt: TGTGCCAGTAGTACCTCCGGAGTACAGCCCCAGCATTTT
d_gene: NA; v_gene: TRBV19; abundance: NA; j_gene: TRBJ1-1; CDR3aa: CASSHLKDSPMNTEAFF; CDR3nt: TGTGCCAGTAGCCACCTCAAAGACAGCCCCATGAACACTGAAGCTTTCTTT
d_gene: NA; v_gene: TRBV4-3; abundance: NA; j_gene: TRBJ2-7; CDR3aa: CASSQDRDGSYEQYF; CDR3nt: TGCGCCAGCAGCCAAGATCGGGACGGCTCCTACGAGCAGTACTTC
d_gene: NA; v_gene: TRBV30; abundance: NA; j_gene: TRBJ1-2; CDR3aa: CAWSEWTNYGYTF; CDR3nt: TGTGCCTGGAGTGAGTGGACTAACTATGGCTACACCTTC
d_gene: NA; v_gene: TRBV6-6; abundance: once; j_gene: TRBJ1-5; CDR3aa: CASRSWRNQPQHF; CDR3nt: TGTGCCAGCAGGTCCTGGCGCAATCAGCCCCAGCATTTT
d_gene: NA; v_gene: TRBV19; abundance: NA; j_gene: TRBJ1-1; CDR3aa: CASTPYREPSEAFF; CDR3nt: TGTGCCAGTACGCCATACAGGGAGCCATCTGAAGCTTTCTTT
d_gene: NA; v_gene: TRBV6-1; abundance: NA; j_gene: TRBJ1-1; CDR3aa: CASSKDPVEWNTEAFF; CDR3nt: TGTGCCAGCAGTAAAGACCCCGTGGAGTGGAACACTGAAGCTTTCTTT
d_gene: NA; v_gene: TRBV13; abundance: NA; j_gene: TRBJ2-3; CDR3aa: CASRVFGGTDTQYF; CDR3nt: TGTGCCAGCAGGGTATTCGGGGGCACAGATACGCAGTATTTT
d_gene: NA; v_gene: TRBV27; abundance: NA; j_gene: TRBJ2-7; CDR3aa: CATAGQLHYEQYF; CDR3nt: TGTGCCACCGCGGGACAGCTCCACTACGAGCAGTACTTC
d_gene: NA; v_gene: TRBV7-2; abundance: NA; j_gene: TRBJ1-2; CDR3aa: CASSLEPGSGGYTF; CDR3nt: TGTGCCAGCAGCTTAGAGCCAGGGTCAGGCGGCTACACCTTC
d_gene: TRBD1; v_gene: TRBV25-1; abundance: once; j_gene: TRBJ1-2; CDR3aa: CASSVWDRANYGYTF; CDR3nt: TGTGCCAGCAGTGTTTGGGACAGAGCTAACTATGGCTACACCTTC
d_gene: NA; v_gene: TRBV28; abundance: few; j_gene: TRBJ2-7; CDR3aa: CASSSVGGVAEQYF; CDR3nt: TGTGCCAGCAGTTCGGTAGGAGGGGTCGCCGAGCAGTACTTC
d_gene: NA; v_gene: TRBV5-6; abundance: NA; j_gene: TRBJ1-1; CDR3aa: CASSLEGGYRNTEAFF; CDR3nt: TGTGCCAGCAGCCTGGAGGGGGGTTACCGAAACACTGAAGCTTTCTTT
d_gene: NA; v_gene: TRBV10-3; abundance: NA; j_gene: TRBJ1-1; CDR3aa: CAISESGTGTEAFF; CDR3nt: TGTGCCATCAGTGAGTCGGGGACGGGCACTGAAGCTTTCTTT
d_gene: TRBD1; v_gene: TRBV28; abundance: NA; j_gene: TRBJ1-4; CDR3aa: CASSLFLTGIDNEKLFF; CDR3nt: TGTGCCAGCAGTTTATTCCTGACAGGGATTGACAATGAAAAACTGTTTTTT
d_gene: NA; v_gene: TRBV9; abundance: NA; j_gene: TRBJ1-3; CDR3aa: CASSVGHSSGNTIYF; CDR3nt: TGTGCCAGCAGCGTGGGACATTCCTCTGGAAACACCATATATTTT
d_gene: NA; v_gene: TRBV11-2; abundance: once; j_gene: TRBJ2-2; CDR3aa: CASSLGNGELFF; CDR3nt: TGTGCCAGCAGCTTAGGAAACGGGGAGCTGTTTTTT
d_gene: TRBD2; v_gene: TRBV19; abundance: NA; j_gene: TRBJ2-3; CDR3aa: CASSMREGTDTQYF; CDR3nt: TGTGCCAGTAGTATGCGGGAGGGGACAGATACGCAGTATTTT
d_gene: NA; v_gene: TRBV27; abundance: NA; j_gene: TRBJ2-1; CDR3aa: CASSPPRDSGNNNEQFF; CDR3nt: TGTGCCAGCAGTCCCCCTCGGGACAGCGGGAACAACAATGAGCAGTTCTTC
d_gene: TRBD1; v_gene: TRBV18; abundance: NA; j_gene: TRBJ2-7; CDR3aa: CASSSLGTGSSYEQYF; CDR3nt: TGTGCCAGCTCGTCCTTGGGGACAGGAAGCTCCTACGAGCAGTACTTC
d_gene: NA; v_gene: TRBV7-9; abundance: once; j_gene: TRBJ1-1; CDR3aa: CASSWGAEAFF; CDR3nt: TGTGCCAGCAGCTGGGGGGCGGAAGCTTTCTTT
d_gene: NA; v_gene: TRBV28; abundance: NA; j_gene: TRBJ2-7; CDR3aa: CASSLRAYEQYF; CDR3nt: TGTGCCAGCAGTTTAAGGGCCTACGAGCAGTACTTC
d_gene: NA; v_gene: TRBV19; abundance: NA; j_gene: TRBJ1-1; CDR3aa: CASRLGGVYTEAFF; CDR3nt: TGTGCCAGTAGGTTGGGAGGGGTGTACACTGAAGCTTTCTTT
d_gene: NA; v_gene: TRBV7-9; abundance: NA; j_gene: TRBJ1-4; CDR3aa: CASSGPQGLNEKLFF; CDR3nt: TGTGCCAGCAGCGGACCACAGGGATTGAACGAAAAACTGTTTTTT
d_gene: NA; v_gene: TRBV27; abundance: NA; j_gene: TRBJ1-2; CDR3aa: CASWGRGGSEVYTF; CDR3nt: TGTGCCAGCTGGGGGAGGGGGGGCTCTGAGGTCTACACCTTC
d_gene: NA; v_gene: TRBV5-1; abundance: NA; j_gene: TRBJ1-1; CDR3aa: CASSLAGETNTEAFF; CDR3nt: TGCGCCAGCAGCTTGGCGGGGGAGACAAACACTGAAGCTTTCTTT
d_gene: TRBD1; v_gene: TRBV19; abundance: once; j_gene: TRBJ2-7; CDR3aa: CASSMTGGIYEQYF; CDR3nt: TGTGCCAGTAGTATGACAGGGGGGATCTACGAGCAGTACTTC
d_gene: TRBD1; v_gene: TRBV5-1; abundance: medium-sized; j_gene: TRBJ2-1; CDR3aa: CASSFTRDRVDEQFF; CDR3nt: TGCGCCAGCAGCTTCACCCGGGACAGGGTAGATGAGCAGTTCTTC
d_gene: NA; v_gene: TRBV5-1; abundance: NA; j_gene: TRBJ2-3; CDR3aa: CASSLEVGSWEEDTQYF; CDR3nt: TGCGCCAGCAGCTTGGAAGTTGGCAGCTGGGAGGAAGATACGCAGTATTTT